The 22 T cell receptor beta chains reported below all come from one sample, sequenced in a study of T-cell memory formation after mild COVID-19. TCRdb redid the calling of the 5' RACE reads with MiXCR, one entry per CDR3 protein. This sample has roughly 610,000 distinct CDR3 sequences, with around a sixth found just once. Sample: PBMCs or a T cell subset sorted from them (not recorded which). The origin of the receptors is an adult woman who had mild COVID-19 (a few samples of this study predate the infection). Cell type and time point are not known.

This clonotype was counted ten times or more. This chain uses TRBV5-1 with TRBJ2-5; D is ambiguous. The V end lost 2 bases, the J end lost 1 base, and 3 bases lay between the germline ends. This CDR3 is built from 12 residues. Germline CDR1 and CDR2: SGHRS and YFSETQ. This CDR3 is CASSFTQETQYF. In DNA, the CDR3 is TGCGCCAGCAGCTTTACCCAAGAGACCCAGTACTTC.

This clonotype was counted only a few times. V is TRBV6-2 or TRBV6-3 and J is TRBJ2-3; no clear D gene. The CDR3 spans 13 residues. Germline CDR1 is MNHEY and CDR2 is SVGEGT. Trimming cost V 5 bases and J 2 bases, with 8 bases left between them. This CDR3 is CASSPIFTDTQYF. The CDR3, as DNA: TGTGCCAGCAGTCCGATTTTCACAGATACGCAGTATTTT.

The rearrangement links TRBV5-5 to TRBJ2-7, with TRBD1 as a possible D gene (6 bases). V was trimmed by 0 bases and J by 0 bases, leaving 16 bases between them. CDR1 SGHKS and CDR2 YYEKEE come from the germline V gene (reference sequence). The CDR3 contains 17 residues. Written as DNA, the CDR3 is TGTGCCAGCAGCTTGGCCTTGACAGGTGCACCCTCCTACGAGCAGTACTTC. It specifies CASSLALTGAPSYEQYF.

The J gene is TRBJ2-1, the V gene TRBV6-1; possible D gene TRBD2, 6 bases. There are 14 residues in the CDR3. Trimming removed 8 bases from V and 5 bases from J, with 16 bases in between. The germline CDR1 and CDR2 sequences are MNHNS and SASEGT. The CDR3 spells CASAVGGLNNEQFF. The CDR3 DNA is TGTGCCAGCGCCGTGGGGGGACTCAACAATGAGCAGTTCTTC.

This chain links TRBV25-1 with TRBJ2-1; no reliable D call. The CDR3 runs to 12 residues. Per the germline V gene, CDR1 is MGHDK and CDR2 is SYGVNS. Trimming took 6 bases from V and 7 from J, leaving 10 bases between them. This chain's CDR3 is CASRAMGNEQFF. The CDR3 DNA follows: TGTGCCAGCAGAGCGATGGGGAATGAGCAGTTCTTC.

At least ten counts were recorded for this clonotype. The chain uses TRBV5-1 and TRBJ2-3, with 8 bases that match TRBD2. Germline CDR1 is SGHRS and CDR2 is YFSETQ. With 4 bases clipped from V and 2 bases from J, the junction kept 6 bases outside the gene matches. This CDR3 is 15 amino acids long. CDR3 region: CASSPRGGSTDTQYF. CDR3 bases: TGCGCCAGCAGCCCCCGGGGGGGGTCCACAGATACGCAGTATTTT.

In this sample, this clonotype turned up many times. The chain links TRBV20-1 to TRBJ2-7; D uncertain. Germline values: CDR1 DFQATT, CDR2 SNEGSKA (reference sequence). Trimming took 5 bases from V and 7 from J, leaving 24 bases between them. This CDR3 has 15 amino acids. As DNA, the CDR3 is TGCAGTGCTCCCAGACCGCCATACCAAAGTCGGGAGCAGTACTTC. Amino acid sequence: CSAPRPPYQSREQYF.

CDR3 loop: CAISAVLAGSSSLAEQFF. The CDR3 DNA reads as TGTGCCATCAGTGCGGTACTAGCGGGGTCTTCCTCCTTGGCTGAGCAGTTCTTC. V usage is TRBV10-3 and J usage is TRBJ2-1; 10 bases align to TRBD2. The CDR3 consists of 18 residues. V lost 4 bases to trimming and J lost 9 bases; unmatched junction nucleotides: 18. Germline CDR1 ENHRY, CDR2 SYGVKD.

This clonotype was observed a handful of times. The chain employs TRBV6-5 and TRBJ2-3; TRBD1 aligns across 9 bases. With V trimmed by 0 bases and J by 5 bases, 3 bases remained unmatched. The CDR3 extends over 15 amino acids. Per germline, CDR1 MNHEY and CDR2 SVGAGI. CDR3 sequence reads: CASSYSGQGLDTQYF. CDR3 nucleotide sequence: TGTGCCAGCAGTTACTCGGGACAGGGCCTAGATACGCAGTATTTT.

This chain connects TRBV7-2 to TRBJ1-2; D uncertain. The CDR3 has 14 amino acids. Between the trimmed V and J ends, which lost 5 bases and 4 bases, there was a span of 14 bases. Germline CDR1 SGHTA, CDR2 FQGNSA. CDR3 nucleotide sequence: TGTGCCAGCAGCCAACCGGGTGGGCTCTATGGCTACACCTTC. Its protein product is CASSQPGGLYGYTF.

This chain connects TRBV6-2 or TRBV6-3 to TRBJ2-7; D is uncertain. CDR1 MNHEY and CDR2 SVGEGT come from the germline V gene. The CDR3 is made up of 13 amino acids. Deletions cut 5 bases from V and 3 bases from J, with 11 bases between. CDR3 loop: CASSTAVRYEQYF. CDR3 coding DNA: TGTGCCAGCAGTACGGCGGTCCGCTACGAGCAGTACTTC.

V usage is TRBV29-1 and J usage is TRBJ1-2, with 9 positions matching TRBD1. Germline values: CDR1 SQVTM, CDR2 ANQGSEA. J gave up 4 bases and V 4 bases, and 7 bases lay outside the gene matches. The CDR3 spans 14 residues. CDR3 residues: CSVAPGQGTYGYTF. CDR3 in DNA: TGCAGCGTTGCACCGGGACAGGGAACCTATGGCTACACCTTC.

This clonotype was counted between two and nine times. V is TRBV12-3 or TRBV12-4 and J is TRBJ2-5; 15 positions match TRBD2. The V segment lost 5 bases and the J segment 0 bases; nucleotides outside the gene matches: 7. This CDR3 has 18 amino acids. The CDR3 nucleotides are TGTGCCAGCAGTCCGGGACTAGCGGGGGGTAGAAACCAAGAGACCCAGTACTTC. Encoded protein: CASSPGLAGGRNQETQYF.

The chain couples TRBV5-1 to TRBJ2-7, with D perhaps being TRBD1 or TRBD2 (5 bases each). This CDR3 is built from 13 residues. With 2 bases removed from V and 3 bases from J, the gap between germline ends came to 9 bases. CDR1 is SGHRS, CDR2 YFSETQ, per germline. The CDR3, as DNA: TGCGCCAGCAGCTTCCGGGACGACTACGAGCAGTACTTC. Residues: CASSFRDDYEQYF.

This clonotype was seen only a few times. V usage is TRBV20-1 and J usage is TRBJ1-2; D is ambiguous. The germline CDR1 and CDR2 sequences are DFQATT and SNEGSKA (reference sequence). This CDR3 is 14 amino acids long. The ends were cut back, 0 bases at V and 3 bases at J, with 11 bases in the middle. The CDR3 loop is CSARDVRGYYGYTF. DNA for the CDR3: TGCAGTGCTAGAGATGTGCGGGGTTACTATGGCTACACCTTC.

The genes are TRBV29-1 and TRBJ2-1; 10 nucleotides align to TRBD1. This CDR3 has 14 amino acids. V lost 4 bases and J lost 9; bases outside the gene matches: 9. Germline assignment: CDR1 SQVTM and CDR2 ANQGSEA. The CDR3 is CSVVLDRGLGEQFF. The CDR3 DNA reads TGCAGCGTTGTTCTGGACAGGGGGTTGGGTGAGCAGTTCTTC.

This rearrangement joins TRBV27 to TRBJ1-2; D may be TRBD1 (5 bases). The length of the CDR3 is 13 residues. The germline gives CDR1 MNHEY, CDR2 SMNVEV (reference sequence). V lost 4 bases, J lost 4 bases, and 10 bases lay in between. The CDR3 region is CASSSGLLYGYTF. CDR3 DNA sequence: TGTGCCAGCAGTTCAGGGTTGCTCTATGGCTACACCTTC.

This clonotype was seen many times. This chain uses TRBV7-9 with TRBJ2-3; 9 bases map to TRBD2. Germline V lookup: CDR1 SEHNR, CDR2 FQNEAQ (reference sequence). This CDR3 has 19 amino acids. Germline trimming cut 0 bases from V and 0 bases from J; bases unmatched to any gene: 10. The CDR3 DNA is TGTGCCAGCAGCTTAGCCCCGCTAGCGGGACGCTCTAGCACAGATACGCAGTATTTT. It specifies CASSLAPLAGRSSTDTQYF.

The chain has TRBV3-1 and TRBJ2-5; no clear D gene. From germline, CDR1 is LGHDT and CDR2 YNNKEL (reference sequence). Trimming left V 0 bases short and J 7 bases short, with 9 bases between. The CDR3 is 13 amino acids. In DNA, the CDR3 is TGTGCCAGCAGCCAAGACGGTTTCGGGACCCAGTACTTC. Its protein is CASSQDGFGTQYF.

This sequence joins TRBV29-1 and TRBJ2-5; D remains unclear. The germline CDR1 and CDR2 sequences are SQVTM and ANQGSEA. The V end lost 3 bases, the J end lost 2 bases, and 10 bases lay between the germline ends. This CDR3 region has 13 residues. CDR3 protein: CSVDKTAQETQYF. The CDR3 DNA sequence: TGCAGCGTTGACAAGACCGCTCAAGAGACCCAGTACTTC.

The chain employs TRBV6-2 or TRBV6-3 and TRBJ2-3, with 7 bases identical to TRBD2. The ends lost 4 bases at V and 3 bases at J; junction bases unmatched: 7. CDR3 length equals 15 residues. Germline lookup yields CDR1 MNHEY and CDR2 SVGEGT. Here the CDR3 reads CASSWGGGATDTQYF. CDR3 sequence (DNA): TGTGCCAGCAGTTGGGGGGGAGGAGCGACAGATACGCAGTATTTT.

The table lists this clonotype with a few counts. One end of the junction does not line up with germline, which may come from a read error. The chain is built from TRBV7-7 and TRBJ2-1; 8 positions agree with TRBD2. This CDR3 has 13 residues. Per the germline V gene, CDR1 is SSHAT and CDR2 is FNYEAQ (reference sequence). The CDR3 sequence is CASSPGLAGEQFF. For the CDR3, the DNA is TGTGCTAGCAGCCCCGGCCTAGCGGGCGAGCAGTTCTTC. The complete variable domain, with remaining parts taken from reference TRBV7-7 and TRBJ2-1, reads GAGVSQSPRYKVTKRGQDVTLRCDPISSHATLYWYQQALGQGPEFLTYFNYEAQPDKSGLPSDRFSAERPEGSISTLTIQRTEQRDSAMYRCASSPGLAGEQFFGPGTRLTVL.